This TCR beta chain was sequenced during a study of CD8 T cells in ankylosing spondylitis. Trimming cost V 2 bases and J 4 bases, with 5 bases left between them. The CDR3 has 11 amino acids. Germline V gene lookup returns CDR1 DFQATT and CDR2 SNEGSKA (reference sequence). This clonotype was detected a few times. Its antigen is undetermined. Construction of TCR beta libraries was performed using quantitative 5'-RACE with molecular barcodes. TCRdb itself ran the 5' RACE reads through MiXCR, one entry per CDR3 protein. Of roughly 440,000 distinct CDR3 sequences listed, approximately 17% are singletons. Overall study findings and caveats: Reportedly, matched ankylosing spondylitis synovial fluid was significantly enriched for disease-linked clones. Relatively rare in peripheral blood, disease-linked clones were also CD8+. A TCR beta motif made of several highly homologous variants seemed typical of ankylosing spondylitis blood.

The rearrangement uses TRBV20-1 and TRBJ2-5, with no clear D. The sequence was obtained from a male donor with ankylosing spondylitis. Sequenced material: blood, either unsorted or a sorted T cell fraction (not recorded which). CDR3 residues: CSARSLETQYF. The CDR3 region has the DNA TGCAGTGCTAGATCGTTAGAGACCCAGTACTTC.